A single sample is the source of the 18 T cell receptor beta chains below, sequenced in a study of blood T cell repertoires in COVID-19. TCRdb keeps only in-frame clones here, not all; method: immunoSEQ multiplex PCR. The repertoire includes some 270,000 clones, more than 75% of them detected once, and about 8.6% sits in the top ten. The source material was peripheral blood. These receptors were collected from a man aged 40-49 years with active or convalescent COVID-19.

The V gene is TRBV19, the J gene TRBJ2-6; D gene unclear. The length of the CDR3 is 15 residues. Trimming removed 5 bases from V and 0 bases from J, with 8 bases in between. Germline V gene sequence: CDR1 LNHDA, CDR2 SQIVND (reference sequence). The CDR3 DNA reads TGTGCCAGTAGTGCACTAAGCTCTGGGGCCAACGTCCTGACTTTC. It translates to CASSALSSGANVLTF. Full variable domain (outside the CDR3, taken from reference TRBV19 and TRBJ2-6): DGGITQSPKYLFRKEGQNVTLSCEQNLNHDAMYWYRQDPGQGLRLIYYSQIVNDFQKGDIAEGYSVSREKKESFPLTVTSAQKNPTAFYLCASSALSSGANVLTFGAGSRLTVL.

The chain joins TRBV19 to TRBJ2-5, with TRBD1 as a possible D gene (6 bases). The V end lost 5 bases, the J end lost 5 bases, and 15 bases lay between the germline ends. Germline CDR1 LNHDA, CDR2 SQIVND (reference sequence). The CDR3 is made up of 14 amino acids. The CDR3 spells CASSPRDTQETQYF. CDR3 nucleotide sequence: TGTGCCAGTAGTCCCCGGGACACCCAGGAGACCCAGTACTTC.

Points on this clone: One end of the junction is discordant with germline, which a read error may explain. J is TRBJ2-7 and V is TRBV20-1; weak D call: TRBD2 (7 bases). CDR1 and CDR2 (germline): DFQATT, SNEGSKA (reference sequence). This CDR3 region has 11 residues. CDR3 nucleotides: TGCAGTGCTACCCGGGGGGCCGCAAGATTCTTC. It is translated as CSATRGAARFF.

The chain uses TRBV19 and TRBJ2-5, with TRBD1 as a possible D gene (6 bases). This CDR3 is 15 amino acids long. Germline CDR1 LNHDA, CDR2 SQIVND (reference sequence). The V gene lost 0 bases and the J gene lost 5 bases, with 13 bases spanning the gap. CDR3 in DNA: TGTGCCAGTAGTATAGATGGGCAGGGGCGGGAGACCCAGTACTTC. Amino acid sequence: CASSIDGQGRETQYF.

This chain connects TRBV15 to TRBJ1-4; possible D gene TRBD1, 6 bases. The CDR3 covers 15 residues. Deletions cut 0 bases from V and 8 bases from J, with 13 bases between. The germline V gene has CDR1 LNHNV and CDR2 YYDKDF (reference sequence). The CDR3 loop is CATSRDVTGGEKLFF. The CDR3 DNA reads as TGTGCCACCAGCAGAGATGTTACGGGGGGCGAAAAACTGTTTTTT.

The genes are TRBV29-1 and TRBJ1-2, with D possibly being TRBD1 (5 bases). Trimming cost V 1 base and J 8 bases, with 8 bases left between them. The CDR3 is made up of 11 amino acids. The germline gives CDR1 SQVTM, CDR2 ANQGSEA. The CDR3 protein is CSVEGQGGYTF. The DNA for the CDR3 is TGCAGCGTTGAAGGGCAGGGCGGCTACACCTTC.

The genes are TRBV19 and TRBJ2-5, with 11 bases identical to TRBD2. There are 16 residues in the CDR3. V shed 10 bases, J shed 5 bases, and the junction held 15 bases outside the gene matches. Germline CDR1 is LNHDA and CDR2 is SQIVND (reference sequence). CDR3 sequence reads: CATATSGSGFSETQYF. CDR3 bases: TGTGCCACCGCCACTAGCGGGAGTGGTTTTTCTGAGACCCAGTACTTC.

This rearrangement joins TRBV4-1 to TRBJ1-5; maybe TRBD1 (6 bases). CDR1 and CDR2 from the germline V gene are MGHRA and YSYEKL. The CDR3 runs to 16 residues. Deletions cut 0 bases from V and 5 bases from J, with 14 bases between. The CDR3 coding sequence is TGCGCCAGCAGCCAAGAGGGGGGGGGCAAGGATCAGCCCCAGCATTTT. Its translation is CASSQEGGGKDQPQHF.

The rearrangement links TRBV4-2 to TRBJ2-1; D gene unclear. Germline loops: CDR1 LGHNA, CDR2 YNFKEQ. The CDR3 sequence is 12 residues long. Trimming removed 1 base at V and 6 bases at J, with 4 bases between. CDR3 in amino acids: CASSQAFNEQFF. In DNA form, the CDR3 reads TGTGCCAGCAGCCAAGCCTTCAATGAGCAGTTCTTC.

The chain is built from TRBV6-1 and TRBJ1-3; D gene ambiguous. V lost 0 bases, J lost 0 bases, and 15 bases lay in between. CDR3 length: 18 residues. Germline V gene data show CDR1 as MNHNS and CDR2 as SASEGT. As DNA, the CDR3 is TGTGCCAGCAGTGAAGCCCTCGGACTGACCCTCTCTGGAAACACCATATATTTT. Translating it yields CASSEALGLTLSGNTIYF.

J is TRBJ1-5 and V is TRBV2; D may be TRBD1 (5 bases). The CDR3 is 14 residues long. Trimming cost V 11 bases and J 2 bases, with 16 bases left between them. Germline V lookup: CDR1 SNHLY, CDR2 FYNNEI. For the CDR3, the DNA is TGTGCCTCCAGGGCATCTGTCCGCAATCAGCCCCAGCATTTT. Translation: CASRASVRNQPQHF. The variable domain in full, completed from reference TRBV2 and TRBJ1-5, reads EPEVTQTPSHQVTQMGQEVILRCVPISNHLYFYWYRQILGQKVEFLVSFYNNEISEKSEIFDDQFSVERPDGSNFTLKIRSTKLEDSAMYFCASRASVRNQPQHFGDGTRLSIL.

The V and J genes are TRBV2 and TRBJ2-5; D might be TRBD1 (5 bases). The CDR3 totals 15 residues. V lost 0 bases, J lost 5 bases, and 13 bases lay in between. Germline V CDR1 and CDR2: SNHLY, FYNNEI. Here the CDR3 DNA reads TGTGCCAGCAGTGAAGCCTTAAGGGGCCCTGAGACCCAGTACTTC. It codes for CASSEALRGPETQYF.

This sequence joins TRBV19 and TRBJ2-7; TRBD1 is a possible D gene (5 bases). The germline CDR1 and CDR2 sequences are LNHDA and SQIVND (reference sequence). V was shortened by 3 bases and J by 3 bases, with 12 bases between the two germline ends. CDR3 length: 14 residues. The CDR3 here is CASSMALRGYEQYF. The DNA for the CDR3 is TGTGCCAGTAGTATGGCTCTAAGGGGCTACGAGCAGTACTTC.

The CDR3 bases are TGTGCCAGCAGCACCGTAGGACAGTTTACTAACTATGGCTACACCTTC. It translates to CASSTVGQFTNYGYTF. J is TRBJ1-2 and V is TRBV9, with D perhaps TRBD1 (6 bases). The germline gives CDR1 SGDLS, CDR2 YYNGEE. The V gene lost 4 bases and the J gene lost 0 bases, with 16 bases spanning the gap. The CDR3 runs 16 residues.

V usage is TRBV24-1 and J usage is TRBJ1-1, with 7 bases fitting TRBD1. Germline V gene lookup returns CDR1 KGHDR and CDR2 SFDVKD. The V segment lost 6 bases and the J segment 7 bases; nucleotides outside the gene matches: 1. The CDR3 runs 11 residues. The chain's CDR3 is CATSYRGEAFF. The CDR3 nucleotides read TGTGCCACCAGTTACAGGGGTGAAGCTTTCTTT.

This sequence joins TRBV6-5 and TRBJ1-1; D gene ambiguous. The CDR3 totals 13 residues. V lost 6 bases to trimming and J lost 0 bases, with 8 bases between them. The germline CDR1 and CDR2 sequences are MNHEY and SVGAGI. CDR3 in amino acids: CASSETMNTEAFF. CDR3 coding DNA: TGTGCCAGCAGCGAGACAATGAACACTGAAGCTTTCTTT.

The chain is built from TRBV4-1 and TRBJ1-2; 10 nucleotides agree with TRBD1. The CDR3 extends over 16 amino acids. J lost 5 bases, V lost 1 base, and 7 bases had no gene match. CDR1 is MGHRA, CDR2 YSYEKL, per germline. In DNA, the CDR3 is TGCGCCAGCAGCCAAGTTCGGACAGGGGGGGCATATGGCTACACCTTC. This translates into CASSQVRTGGAYGYTF.

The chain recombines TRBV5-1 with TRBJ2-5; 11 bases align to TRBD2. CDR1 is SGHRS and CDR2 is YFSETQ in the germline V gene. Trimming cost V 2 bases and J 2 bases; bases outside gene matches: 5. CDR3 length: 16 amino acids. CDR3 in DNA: TGCGCCAGCAGCTTAACTAGCGGGGGCTTACAAGAGACCCAGTACTTC. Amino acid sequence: CASSLTSGGLQETQYF.